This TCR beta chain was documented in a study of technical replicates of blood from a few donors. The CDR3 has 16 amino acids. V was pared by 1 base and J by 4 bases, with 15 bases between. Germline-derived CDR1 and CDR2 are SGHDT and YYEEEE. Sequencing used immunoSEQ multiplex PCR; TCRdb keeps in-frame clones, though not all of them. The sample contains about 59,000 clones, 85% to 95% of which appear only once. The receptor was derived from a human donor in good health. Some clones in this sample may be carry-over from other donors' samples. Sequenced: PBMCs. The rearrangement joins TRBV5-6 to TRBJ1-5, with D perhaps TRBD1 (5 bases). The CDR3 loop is CASSLFGSRGNQPQHF. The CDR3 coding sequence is TGTGCCAGCAGCTTGTTCGGTTCTCGGGGGAATCAGCCCCAGCATTTT.